The present T cell receptor (beta chain) was sequenced within a study of Graves' ophthalmopathy and Graves' hyperthyroidism. Study conclusions and caveats: Blood was where most expanded thyroid clonotypes above 0.001 frequency also turned up.

This clonotype occurred many times. What it recognizes is unknown. RNA transcripts were the source from which TCR beta CDR3 regions were amplified. First-round RT-PCR with HTBI primers preceded a second-round multiplex PCR. TCRdb recomputed calls from the multiplex PCR reads with MiXCR, one row per CDR3 protein. The table lists a few hundred thousand distinct CDR3 sequences, approximately 17% of them singletons. This CDR3 has 13 amino acids. With 3 bases removed from V and 4 bases from J, the gap between germline ends came to 9 bases. Patients were excluded if they had other autoimmune diseases or uncontrolled infections, and likewise if pregnancy or lactation applied.

V is TRBV12-3 or TRBV12-4 and J is TRBJ1-1; D is unresolved. Sequenced material: peripheral blood. This clonotype was obtained from an adult woman with stable Graves' hyperthyroidism. CDR3 sequence (DNA): TGTGCCAGCAGTTTCGGCCTGGGCACTGAAGCTTTCTTT. Translated: CASSFGLGTEAFF.